This T cell receptor (beta chain) was recorded in a study of shared clonotypes between healthy human individuals. About the study: The cohort had two women and three men, ages 18 to 49.

At the deep level, the assay was run. The table came from immunoSEQ multiplex PCR; TCRdb's copy has only in-frame clones and leaves some out. The sample records a few hundred thousand clones, 97% being singletons. Of note for this clone: What it recognizes is unknown.

General study points: Naive subsets typically showed greater estimated richness than memory subsets. Enrolling few donors narrowed the genetic and exposure-history diversity that was represented.

Germline CDR1 SEHNR, CDR2 FQNEAQ (reference sequence). After removal of 5 bases from V and 10 bases from J, the junction contained 6 bases not matched to a gene. This CDR3 contains 13 residues. This TCR derives from a woman in her 30s in good health. The rearrangement links TRBV7-9 to TRBJ1-1, with TRBD1 matching over 11 bases. The sequencing input was naive CD4+ T cells sorted from blood. The subset denotes: CD45RA+ positively selected. This chain's CDR3 is CASSQGQGVRAFF. DNA of the CDR3: TGTGCCAGCAGCCAGGGACAGGGGGTTAGAGCTTTCTTT.